This record covers a single TCR beta chain. The junction and the germline gene differ at one end; a read error may be behind it. These data belong to a study of blood T cell repertoires in COVID-19. Germline CDR1 SGHTA, CDR2 FQGNSA. This CDR3 contains 15 residues. Sequenced by immunoSEQ multiplex PCR; TCRdb stores in-frame clones only, minus some. The table has 150,000 to 200,000 clones, 80% to 85% seen once. The sequenced sample consisted of PBMCs or T cells enriched from blood (not recorded which). The clonotype comes from an older man who had been exposed to COVID-19. The gene calls are TRBV7-2 and TRBJ2-2; 9 nucleotides agree with TRBD2. The CDR3 is CASSLAGVITGELFF. The CDR3 nucleotides read TGTGCCAGCAGTTTAGCGGGAGTAATCACCGGGGAGCTGTTTTTT.